A single sample is the source of the 17 T cell receptor beta chains below, sequenced in a study of patients and donors after allogeneic stem cell transplantation. TCRdb reprocessed the RT-PCR reads via MiXCR and lists one record per CDR3 protein. In the table there are about 200,000 distinct CDR3 sequences, around 41% of which are singletons. The source material was blood, either unsorted or a sorted T cell fraction (not recorded which). The receptors shown here come from a human donor who was either an allogeneic HSCT recipient or a stem cell or donor lymphocyte infusion donor (not recorded which). It is not recorded whose cells these are; they may come from a transplant donor.

The V call is TRBV3-1, the J call TRBJ1-2; D uncertain. Germline CDR1 is LGHDT and CDR2 is YNNKEL (reference sequence). This CDR3 region has 12 residues. Deletions cut 1 base from V and 8 bases from J, with 8 bases between. The CDR3, as DNA: TGTGCCAGCAGCCAAGCTGGGCGAGGCTACACCTTC. It is translated as CASSQAGRGYTF. The variable domain in full, completed from reference TRBV3-1 and TRBJ1-2, reads DTAVSQTPKYLVTQMGNDKSIKCEQNLGHDTMYWYKQDSKKFLKIMFSYNNKELIINETVPNRFSPKSPDKAHLNLHINSLELGDSAVYFCASSQAGRGYTFGSGTRLTVV.

The J gene is TRBJ1-4, the V gene TRBV7-2; D unresolved. Trimming removed 0 bases from V and 5 bases from J, with 13 bases in between. The CDR3 has 16 amino acids. CDR1 and CDR2 from the germline V gene are SGHTA and FQGNSA. This CDR3 is CASSLANPTVNEKLFF. The CDR3 nucleotides are TGTGCCAGCAGCTTAGCCAATCCCACGGTGAATGAAAAACTGTTTTTT.

The rearrangement uses TRBV5-1 and TRBJ1-5, with a possible D match to TRBD1 (6 bases). From germline, CDR1 is SGHRS and CDR2 YFSETQ. CDR3 length: 14 residues. The V and J ends lost 7 bases and 2 bases respectively, with 13 bases between them. CDR3 protein: CASHQGFGNQPQHF. DNA of the CDR3: TGCGCCAGCCACCAGGGGTTTGGCAATCAGCCCCAGCATTTT.

This clonotype was recorded a few times. The gene calls are TRBV5-1 and TRBJ2-1; D is unresolved. Germline V CDR1 and CDR2: SGHRS, YFSETQ. Trimming took 0 bases from V and 7 from J, leaving 8 bases between them. The CDR3 runs 13 residues. DNA of the CDR3: TGCGCCAGCAGCTTGGCGCCGGGTAATGAGCAGTTCTTC. Its translation is CASSLAPGNEQFF.

The rearrangement uses TRBV12-3 or TRBV12-4 and TRBJ1-4, with TRBD1 as a possible D gene (6 bases). V dropped 6 bases and J dropped 8 bases, with 25 bases sitting between them. CDR3 length: 17 amino acids. The CDR3, as DNA: TGTGCCAGCAGCCGTACTATCGAACAGGGACGGGACGAAAAACTGTTTTTT. This codes for CASSRTIEQGRDEKLFF.

This clonotype was recorded a few times. The rearrangement joins TRBV20-1 to TRBJ1-5; weak D call: TRBD1 (6 bases). Per the germline V gene, CDR1 is DFQATT and CDR2 is SNEGSKA (reference sequence). The ends were cut back, 2 bases at V and 2 bases at J, with 10 bases in the middle. This CDR3 comprises 14 residues. The CDR3 nucleotides are TGCAGTGCTAGACCAGGGGAAGGCAATCAGCCCCAGCATTTT. It codes for CSARPGEGNQPQHF.

The V gene is TRBV10-3, the J gene TRBJ1-4, with D unresolved. Trimming took 3 bases from V and 4 from J, leaving 6 bases between them. The CDR3 has 13 amino acids. CDR1 is ENHRY and CDR2 is SYGVKD in the germline V gene. The CDR3 DNA sequence: TGTGCCATCAGTGACCAGAATAATGAAAAACTGTTTTTT. It codes for CAISDQNNEKLFF.

V usage is TRBV5-1 and J usage is TRBJ1-1; D is ambiguous. V gave up 0 bases and J gave up 1 base, with 7 bases separating them. This CDR3 region has 14 residues. Looked up from germline, CDR1 is SGHRS and CDR2 is YFSETQ. CDR3 DNA: TGCGCCAGCAGCTTGGATGGTACGAACACTGAAGCTTTCTTT. It codes for CASSLDGTNTEAFF. Looking up the rest from reference TRBV5-1 and TRBJ1-1 gives the full variable domain: KAGVTQTPRYLIKTRGQQVTLSCSPISGHRSVSWYQQTPGQGLQFLFEYFSETQRNKGNFPGRFSGRQFSNSRSEMNVSTLELGDSALYLCASSLDGTNTEAFFGQGTRLTVV.

This clonotype was recorded a few times. V gene TRBV20-1 combines with J gene TRBJ1-2; 8 bases agree with TRBD1. The junction had 6 bases not matched to a gene; V was cut back by 2 bases and J by 4 bases. CDR3 size: 14 residues. Germline values: CDR1 DFQATT, CDR2 SNEGSKA (reference sequence). The CDR3 sequence: CSARRGQGGYGYTF. DNA for the CDR3: TGCAGTGCTAGACGCGGACAGGGTGGCTATGGCTACACCTTC.

This chain joins TRBV12-3 or TRBV12-4 and TRBJ1-3; the D is unclear. The V end was cut by 10 bases, the J end by 2 bases, with 15 bases between. The CDR3 covers 14 residues. Here the CDR3 DNA reads TGTGCCACCTCTGATTCTGGGGCTGGAAACACCATATATTTT. The encoded protein is CATSDSGAGNTIYF.

This clonotype occurred a few times. J is TRBJ1-2 and V is TRBV7-9, with no clear D. In germline, CDR1 is SEHNR, CDR2 FQNEAQ (reference sequence). V lost 0 bases to trimming and J lost 4 bases, with 9 bases between them. The CDR3 has 14 residues. CDR3 DNA sequence: TGTGCCAGCAGCTTAGCTGGGGTCTTCTATGGCTACACCTTC. It yields the protein CASSLAGVFYGYTF.

This clonotype was counted between two and nine times. The J gene is TRBJ2-1, the V gene TRBV6-2 or TRBV6-3; possibly TRBD2 for D (5 bases). CDR1 and CDR2 from the germline V gene are MNHEY and SVGEGT. Trimming shortened V by 6 bases and J by 5 bases, and 11 bases separated the two germline ends. The CDR3 contains 13 residues. DNA of the CDR3: TGTGCCAGCAGCCTCGGGGAACACAATGAGCAGTTCTTC. Its protein is CASSLGEHNEQFF.

The J gene is TRBJ1-1, the V gene TRBV10-3; TRBD1 aligns across 7 bases. Per the germline V gene, CDR1 is ENHRY and CDR2 is SYGVKD. J gave up 0 bases and V 8 bases, and 3 bases lay outside the gene matches. CDR3 size: 13 residues. CDR3 DNA: TGTGCCATCGGGGGACAGCTGAACACTGAAGCTTTCTTT. Protein sequence: CAIGGQLNTEAFF.

The chain combines TRBV18 with TRBJ1-5; D is unclear. V was trimmed by 5 bases and J by 5 bases, leaving 7 bases between them. In germline, CDR1 is KGHSH, CDR2 LQKENI. The CDR3 covers 12 residues. The CDR3 region is CASSSEYQPQHF. For the CDR3, the DNA is TGTGCCAGCTCATCAGAATATCAGCCCCAGCATTTT.

The rearrangement joins TRBV3-1 to TRBJ2-1, with TRBD2 matching over 15 bases. Germline loops: CDR1 LGHDT, CDR2 YNNKEL (reference sequence). The J segment lost 4 bases and the V segment lost 4 bases, leaving 5 bases of the junction unmatched. The CDR3 is 17 amino acids. CDR3 DNA sequence: TGTGCCAGCAGCCTCGGGACTAGCGGGGGGCTTTACAATGAGCAGTTCTTC. Its translation is CASSLGTSGGLYNEQFF.

The chain is built from TRBV20-1 and TRBJ2-3, with 9 bases matching TRBD2. The germline V gene encodes CDR1 DFQATT and CDR2 SNEGSKA (reference sequence). The CDR3 runs 17 residues. V dropped 0 bases and J dropped 6; count of bases not matched to a gene: 13. CDR3 DNA: TGCAGTGCTAGAGATTTATTCGCGGGGGGGCAGGGTGATACGCAGTATTTT. It is translated as CSARDLFAGGQGDTQYF.

V gene TRBV20-1 combines with J gene TRBJ1-5; TRBD1 is a possible D gene (6 bases). CDR3 length: 15 amino acids. The germline V and J ends were trimmed by 4 bases and 0 bases, with 13 bases remaining between them. Per the germline V gene, CDR1 is DFQATT and CDR2 is SNEGSKA (reference sequence). This CDR3 reads CSATKGGDSNQPQHF. DNA for the CDR3: TGCAGTGCTACCAAGGGGGGAGATAGCAATCAGCCCCAGCATTTT.